The present TCR beta chain was sequenced within a study of blood T cell repertoires in COVID-19. Only in-frame clones appear in the TCRdb table, and some are missing; sequencing was by immunoSEQ multiplex PCR. This table holds about 230,000 clones, about nine tenths found once. The sample taken for sequencing was peripheral blood. The source is a man in his forties or fifties with COVID-19, enrolled during active disease.

CDR3 in amino acids: CASSRRQGEAFF. CDR3 nucleotides: TGTGCCAGCAGCCGCCGGCAGGGAGAAGCTTTCTTT. The chain links TRBV7-9 to TRBJ1-1; D is possibly TRBD1 (5 bases). The V gene's germline CDR1 is SEHNR and CDR2 FQNEAQ (reference sequence). V was trimmed by 5 bases and J by 8 bases, leaving 12 bases between them. The CDR3 spans 12 residues.